This T cell receptor (beta chain) is drawn from a study of blood T cell repertoires in COVID-19 (TCRdb year 2020). Some background on the complete study: Samples from collaborators originated in the United States, Italy and Spain and spanned both the acute and convalescent phases of COVID-19. The material from the prospective study consisted of cDNA or gDNA derived from T cells, B-cell-depleted T cells, or PBMCs. The dataset comprised deeply sampled blood TCRbeta repertoires from subjects exposed to, actively infected with, or recovered from COVID-19. The repertoires were released in a freely available public database intended as a resource for research on the immune response to SARS-CoV-2. Samples were obtained from the ongoing ImmuneRACE study (first 160 participants) and from over 1,000 subjects provided by 6 global collaborators. Sample metadata almost always included a de-identified subject ID, COVID-19 status, age in years and sex. HLA class I and class II types, where available, came from metadata supplied by the sample provider rather than from assay-based typing.

Each collaborating institution followed its own protocols to collect whole blood in K2EDTA tubes. For TCRbeta analysis, collaborator samples were shipped as frozen whole blood, as isolated PBMCs, or as DNA extracted from either sample type. There are 13 amino acids in the CDR3, from cysteine to phenylalanine inclusive. Kept here is only the CDR3 DNA, which spans 39 bases and is read in frame from base 1. Between the V and J ends, shortened by 2 bases and 5 bases respectively, the junction contains 9 bases. For this clone: There is no known antigen for this receptor. The sample holds no much larger clone one base away, and base qualities are not on file.

The paper's findings and limits, for the study overall: How much clinical and demographic metadata was included differed by source and by participant, and the metadata was provided uncurated.

The immunoSEQ Assay, a bias-controlled multiplex PCR, was used to amplify TCRbeta CDR3 regions from genomic DNA. The study's processing was this. The number of nucleated cells in each sample was estimated from the amplification of reference gene primers within the assay. To quantify the absolute abundance of each unique TCRbeta CDR3 rearrangement, sequence reads were collapsed and filtered. For each sample, productive Simpson clonality was calculated as the square root of Simpson's diversity index across productive rearrangements. Drawn from immuneACCESS, this table holds only the in-frame rearrangements with V and J called that TCRdb kept. Clones are partly lost; checked studies trace under half to an unresolved V gene and leave the rest unexplained. V and J calls and clone size are as listed in that table; D and trimming were resolved from the DNA. This sample lists some 80,000 clones; 79% were detected once. The ten largest clones take up about 5% of the sample.

The specimen sequenced was peripheral blood. This chain is built from TRBV23-1 and TRBJ1-1; the best D guess is TRBD1, with 5 bases matching. TRBV23-1 is an ORF, and what it does is uncertain. This receptor was identified in a woman of 80 years or more with active or convalescent COVID-19. The CDR3 here reads CASSQIQGTEAFF. The bases are TGCGCCAGCAGTCAAATCCAGGGTACTGAAGCTTTCTTT.